The 23 T cell receptor beta chains below were found in one sample sequenced in a study of shared clonotypes between healthy human individuals. Assay used: immunoSEQ multiplex PCR; TCRdb lists only in-frame clones, some missing. The sample contains about 2.3 million clones, over 85% of which appear only once. Sequencing was performed on naive CD4+ T cells from PBMCs. Subset here: CD45RA+ positively selected. Source of these receptors: a man younger than 30 in good health. Some clones in this sample may be carry-over from other donors' samples.

This clone was observed a handful of times. At the DNA level, this CDR3 is encoded by other sequences in the same sample as well. The chain carries TRBV30 and TRBJ1-5; no firm D call. CDR1 and CDR2 (germline): GTSNPN, SVGIG (reference sequence). The CDR3 is made up of 12 amino acids. V was pared by 0 bases and J by 2 bases, with 2 bases between. The CDR3 bases are TGTGCCTGGAGTGTCGGCAATCAGCCCCAGCATTTT. Translated, it gives CAWSVGNQPQHF. Full variable domain (missing parts from reference TRBV30 and TRBJ1-5): SQTIHQWPATLVQPVGSPLSLECTVEGTSNPNLYWYRQAAGRGLQLLFYSVGIGQISSEVPQNLSASRPQDRQFILSSKKLLLSDSGFYLCAWSVGNQPQHFGDGTRLSIL.

The V and J genes are TRBV6-1 and TRBJ1-3, with a weak D call TRBD1 (6 bases). CDR1 and CDR2 from the germline V gene are MNHNS and SASEGT. The CDR3 contains 13 residues. V was cut by 8 bases and J by 3 bases, with 11 bases left in between. The CDR3 DNA reads TGTGCCAGCGAGGGGGGTAGTGGAAACACCATATATTTT. Amino acids: CASEGGSGNTIYF.

Regarding this clone: The same CDR3 also results from other DNA sequences found in this sample. The genes are TRBV9 and TRBJ2-7; possibly TRBD1 for D (6 bases). In germline, CDR1 is SGDLS, CDR2 YYNGEE. V shed 1 base and J shed 4 bases, with 9 bases lying between them. The CDR3 consists of 13 residues. This CDR3 is CASSVRQGYEQYF. In nucleotides, the CDR3 is TGTGCCAGCAGCGTACGGCAGGGGTACGAGCAGTACTTC.

This chain links TRBV15 with TRBJ1-3, with D possibly being TRBD1 (6 bases). The length of the CDR3 is 17 residues. V lost 2 bases and J 1 base, leaving 15 bases between the germline ends. Germline V gives CDR1 LNHNV, CDR2 YYDKDF (reference sequence). The CDR3 protein is CATSRPPGGRSGNTIYF. CDR3 nucleotide sequence: TGTGCCACCAGCAGACCCCCGGGGGGGCGGTCTGGAAACACCATATATTTT.

The gene calls are TRBV5-1 and TRBJ1-2; D might be TRBD1 (5 bases). Germline V CDR1 and CDR2: SGHRS, YFSETQ. V gave up 1 base and J gave up 4 bases, with 11 bases separating them. This CDR3 has 14 residues. The CDR3 bases are TGCGCCAGCAGCTTGTACCGGGACGGCTATGGCTACACCTTC. Translating gives CASSLYRDGYGYTF.

The chain employs TRBV6-6 and TRBJ2-7; 9 positions match TRBD2. V gave up 6 bases and J gave up 11 bases; unmatched junction bases: 14. Germline loops: CDR1 MNHNY, CDR2 SVGAGI (reference sequence). This CDR3 contains 14 residues. CDR3 sequence: CASSQAGGNWEKYF. The DNA of the CDR3 is TGTGCCAGCAGCCAAGCGGGGGGTAATTGGGAAAAGTACTTC.

The chain employs TRBV5-1 and TRBJ2-5; D is unresolved. Looked up from germline, CDR1 is SGHRS and CDR2 is YFSETQ. The CDR3 has 14 amino acids. V dropped 1 base and J dropped 5 bases, with 12 bases sitting between them. CDR3 DNA sequence: TGCGCCAGCAGCTTGAAGGAGCTCCGGGAGACCCAGTACTTC. This sequence encodes CASSLKELRETQYF. The full variable domain, its missing parts supplied by reference TRBV5-1 and TRBJ2-5, is KAGVTQTPRYLIKTRGQQVTLSCSPISGHRSVSWYQQTPGQGLQFLFEYFSETQRNKGNFPGRFSGRQFSNSRSEMNVSTLELGDSALYLCASSLKELRETQYFGPGTRLLVL.

The chain uses TRBV13 and TRBJ2-3, with TRBD2 identical over 8 bases. V shed 2 bases, J shed 3 bases, and the junction held 13 bases outside the gene matches. The CDR3 loop spans 18 amino acids. Germline assignment: CDR1 PRHDT and CDR2 FYEKMQ (reference sequence). The CDR3 sequence is CASSLISGGRFGTDTQYF. DNA for the CDR3: TGTGCCAGCAGCTTAATATCGGGCGGGAGGTTCGGGACAGATACGCAGTATTTT. Together with reference TRBV13 and TRBJ2-3, the CDR3 gives the full variable domain: AAGVIQSPRHLIKEKRETATLKCYPIPRHDTVYWYQQGPGQDPQFLISFYEKMQSDKGSIPDRFSAQQFSDYHSELNMSSLELGDSALYFCASSLISGGRFGTDTQYFGPGTRLTVL.

The J gene is TRBJ2-5, the V gene TRBV29-1, with TRBD2 as a possible D gene (6 bases). Per the germline V gene, CDR1 is SQVTM and CDR2 is ANQGSEA. Trimming stripped 4 bases from V and 3 bases from J, with 9 bases between. The CDR3 is 12 residues long. The CDR3 spells CSVVQREETQYF. The CDR3 coding sequence is TGCAGCGTTGTTCAGCGGGAAGAGACCCAGTACTTC.

The chain is built from TRBV2 and TRBJ1-5, with D unclear. Germline CDR1 reads SNHLY; CDR2 reads FYNNEI. Between the trimmed V and J ends, which lost 6 bases and 5 bases, there was a span of 17 bases. This CDR3 comprises 15 residues. The CDR3 DNA reads as TGTGCCAGCAGCCACAGCGGGCCTGAGCATCAGCCCCAGCATTTT. Residues: CASSHSGPEHQPQHF.

The gene calls are TRBV5-1 and TRBJ2-1; 13 bases fit TRBD2. The CDR3 totals 14 residues. Germline V CDR1 and CDR2: SGHRS, YFSETQ. J gave up 5 bases and V 5 bases, and 1 base lay outside the gene matches. Written as DNA, the CDR3 is TGCGCCAGCAGAGGGACTAGCGGGAACAATGAGCAGTTCTTC. Protein sequence: CASRGTSGNNEQFF.

This chain connects TRBV6-6 to TRBJ1-4; D is unresolved. Germline V gene sequence: CDR1 MNHNY, CDR2 SVGAGI (reference sequence). This CDR3 spans 14 amino acids. V lost 6 bases and J lost 8, with 16 bases in between. CDR3 region: CASRTSGGREKLFF. CDR3 nucleotides: TGTGCCAGCAGGACCTCGGGCGGCCGGGAAAAACTGTTTTTT.

The CDR3 coding sequence is TGTGCCAGCAGTGAATGGACAGGCTACTCCTACAATGAGCAGTTCTTC. Protein: CASSEWTGYSYNEQFF. The chain has TRBV25-1 and TRBJ2-1, with 7 bases aligning to TRBD1. CDR1 and CDR2 (germline): MGHDK, SYGVNS. Trimming removed 1 base from V and 0 bases from J; junction bases left unmatched: 3. The CDR3 contains 16 residues.

The chain employs TRBV14 and TRBJ2-3, with 10 bases aligning to TRBD2. The germline V gene has CDR1 SGHDN and CDR2 FVKESK. This CDR3 is 19 amino acids long. J gave up 5 bases and V 4 bases, and 18 bases lay outside the gene matches. Written as DNA, the CDR3 is TGTGCCAGCAGCCTTAGGACTAGCGGAGGTACTTATGGAGGAGATACGCAGTATTTT. It translates to CASSLRTSGGTYGGDTQYF.

This chain joins TRBV6-5 and TRBJ2-1, with TRBD1 identical over 10 bases. V dropped 2 bases and J dropped 15; count of bases not matched to a gene: 16. Germline V gene lookup returns CDR1 MNHEY and CDR2 SVGAGI. The CDR3 runs to 16 residues. The CDR3 DNA sequence: TGTGCCAGCAGTTACGAAGGGACAGGGGTACCCATTACACGGTTCTTC. It codes for CASSYEGTGVPITRFF.

This rearrangement joins TRBV28 to TRBJ2-6; D not resolved. Trimming pared 5 bases from V and 2 bases from J, leaving 13 bases between. CDR3 length: 16 amino acids. CDR1 is MDHEN, CDR2 SYDVKM, per germline. The CDR3 spells CASSPRGVTGANVLTF. The CDR3 DNA is TGTGCCAGCAGTCCGCGTGGGGTAACTGGGGCCAACGTCCTGACTTTC.

The rearrangement uses TRBV19 and TRBJ2-7; D ambiguous. Germline-derived CDR1 and CDR2 are LNHDA and SQIVND (reference sequence). With 0 bases removed from V and 3 bases from J, the gap between germline ends came to 18 bases. This CDR3 spans 17 amino acids. The CDR3 protein is CASSIDSGGRAYYEQYF. The DNA for the CDR3 is TGTGCCAGTAGTATAGATTCAGGTGGCAGAGCCTACTACGAGCAGTACTTC. Full variable domain (rest looked up from reference TRBV19 and TRBJ2-7): DGGITQSPKYLFRKEGQNVTLSCEQNLNHDAMYWYRQDPGQGLRLIYYSQIVNDFQKGDIAEGYSVSREKKESFPLTVTSAQKNPTAFYLCASSIDSGGRAYYEQYFGPGTRLTVT.

The V and J genes are TRBV2 and TRBJ1-1, with D perhaps TRBD1 (5 bases). The V end lost 8 bases, the J end lost 11 bases, and 21 bases lay between the germline ends. The CDR3 spans 13 residues. Germline V lookup: CDR1 SNHLY, CDR2 FYNNEI. CDR3 protein: CASRNHGAGGAFF. Written as DNA, the CDR3 is TGTGCCAGCCGCAACCATGGGGCCGGCGGGGCTTTCTTT.

Concerning this clone: Additional DNA sequences in this sample encode the identical CDR3. The gene calls are TRBV20-1 and TRBJ2-5; D is uncertain. There are 11 residues in the CDR3. The germline V gene has CDR1 DFQATT and CDR2 SNEGSKA (reference sequence). Written as DNA, the CDR3 is TGCAGCTTGACATCAGGAGAGACCCAGTACTTC. It yields the protein CSLTSGETQYF.

The rearrangement uses TRBV14 and TRBJ2-1, with D perhaps TRBD2 (6 bases). V dropped 5 bases and J dropped 2 bases, with 19 bases sitting between them. CDR3 length: 17 amino acids. Germline V gene sequence: CDR1 SGHDN, CDR2 FVKESK. CDR3: CASSSPAGGRTYNEQFF. DNA of the CDR3: TGTGCCAGCAGCTCTCCAGCTGGGGGGAGAACCTACAATGAGCAGTTCTTC.

J is TRBJ1-4 and V is TRBV5-6; D is undetermined. This CDR3 has 14 residues. Trimming shortened V by 3 bases and J by 4 bases, and 10 bases separated the two germline ends. Germline lookup yields CDR1 SGHDT and CDR2 YYEEEE. The CDR3 sequence: CASSSTRYNEKLFF. In nucleotides, the CDR3 is TGTGCCAGCAGCTCTACCCGGTATAATGAAAAACTGTTTTTT.

Comments on this clone: Other DNA sequences of this sample code for an identical CDR3. The rearrangement uses TRBV5-1 and TRBJ2-7, with a possible D match to TRBD1 (5 bases). The CDR3 sequence is 14 residues long. Germline V gene sequence: CDR1 SGHRS, CDR2 YFSETQ. The V end was cut by 0 bases, the J end by 3 bases, with 10 bases between. Here the CDR3 reads CASSLVRGSYEQYF. Written as DNA, the CDR3 is TGCGCCAGCAGCTTGGTTAGGGGCAGCTACGAGCAGTACTTC.

This clone was found a few times. The chain uses TRBV6-5 and TRBJ1-5, with D unclear. Trimming took 3 bases from V and 0 from J, leaving 9 bases between them. The CDR3 covers 15 residues. CDR1 MNHEY and CDR2 SVGAGI come from the germline V gene. CDR3 in DNA: TGTGCCAGCAGTTATATGGTCAATAGCAATCAGCCCCAGCATTTT. It yields the protein CASSYMVNSNQPQHF.